Listed below are T cell receptor beta chains from one sample, sequenced in a study of radiotherapy plus CTLA-4 blockade in lung cancer. Sequenced by immunoSEQ multiplex PCR; TCRdb stores in-frame clones only, minus some. The sample comprises 80,000 to 100,000 clones, around 90% of which are singletons, and nearly 5% rests with the top ten. Sequenced material: peripheral blood, taken from a patient treated with radiotherapy plus ipilimumab. The receptors were sampled from a human donor with non-small cell lung cancer that progressed on radiotherapy plus ipilimumab. Each CDR3 is given with its conserved first and last residue. A D gene is named only where the DNA matches it firmly. Where a row states a size, it is once, few, many or the class of an expanded clone; other rows omit it.

J gene	D gene	V gene	clone size	CDR3 length	CDR3 DNA	CDR3 protein
TRBJ1-2	-	TRBV7-9	-	12	TGTGCCAGCAGCTTAGGAGGGAATGGCTACACCTTC	CASSLGGNGYTF
TRBJ2-2	-	TRBV2	-	15	TGTGCCAGCAGTGGTAGAGCCACGAACACCGGGGAGCTGTTTTTT	CASSGRATNTGELFF
TRBJ2-3	-	TRBV11-2	-	14	TGTGCCAGCAGCTTGTCGGCAGGGCGGGATACGCAGTATTTT	CASSLSAGRDTQYF
TRBJ2-1	-	TRBV12-5	once	15	TGTGCTAGTGGTTTGTGGGTCCCCAGGGACAATGAGCAGTTCTTC	CASGLWVPRDNEQFF
TRBJ2-5	TRBD2	TRBV5-6	-	16	TGTGCCAGCAGCTTGGATGGGGCGGGAGGGCCGGAGACCCAGTACTTC	CASSLDGAGGPETQYF
TRBJ2-4	-	TRBV19	-	11	TGTGCCAGTAGTTGGGCTAACATTCAGTACTTC	CASSWANIQYF
TRBJ1-2	-	TRBV7-3	-	12	TGTGCCAGCAGCTCAGATAACTATGGCTACACCTTC	CASSSDNYGYTF
TRBJ1-2	TRBD1	TRBV25-1	-	15	TGTGCCAGCAGAAAAGACAGGGACCCTCCGGGAGGCTACACCTTC	CASRKDRDPPGGYTF
TRBJ2-5	TRBD1	TRBV7-3	-	14	TGTGCCAGCAGCGCAAACAGGGGCCAAGAGACCCAGTACTTC	CASSANRGQETQYF
TRBJ2-1	-	TRBV6-1	-	19	TGTGCCAGCAGTGAATTCGGTAGGGCCCCTAGCCCGTACGACAATGAGCAGTTCTTC	CASSEFGRAPSPYDNEQFF
TRBJ1-1	-	TRBV5-1	-	15	TGCGCCAGCAGCCCCGTAAGGGCCGAGAACACTGAAGCTTTCTTT	CASSPVRAENTEAFF
TRBJ2-7	-	TRBV19	few	15	TGTGCCAGTAGTATTTCCGCGTTTGCCTCGGACGAGCAGTACTTC	CASSISAFASDEQYF
TRBJ2-3	-	TRBV27	-	16	TGTGCCAGCAGTTATCACCCAGCAGGTAGCACAGATACGCAGTATTTT	CASSYHPAGSTDTQYF
TRBJ2-3	-	TRBV6-5	-	14	TGTGCCAGCAGTCTAGCGTTTAGCACAGATACGCAGTATTTT	CASSLAFSTDTQYF
TRBJ2-1	TRBD1	TRBV5-6	-	15	TGTGCCAGCAGCTCGGACAGGGGAACCTACAATGAGCAGTTCTTC	CASSSDRGTYNEQFF
TRBJ1-1	TRBD1	TRBV13	-	14	TGTGCCAGCAGCCCGGACAGGGGGCACACTGAAGCTTTCTTT	CASSPDRGHTEAFF
TRBJ2-7	-	TRBV18	once	15	TGTGCCAGCTCACTAACCTGGGATCCCTCCTACGAGCAGTACTTC	CASSLTWDPSYEQYF
TRBJ2-7	TRBD2	TRBV2	once	15	TGTGCCAGCAGTGAAGCGGGCGGGAGGGTAAACGAGCAGTACTTC	CASSEAGGRVNEQYF
TRBJ1-5	TRBD1	TRBV19	-	13	TGTGCCGTCAAAACAGGGGGCAATCAGCCCCAGCATTTT	CAVKTGGNQPQHF
TRBJ1-3	-	TRBV5-1	-	15	TGCGCCAGCAGCTTAACAGGGCCCTCTGGAAACACCATATATTTT	CASSLTGPSGNTIYF
TRBJ2-6	-	TRBV2	-	14	TGTGCCAGCAGGAGTGGGGCAGGGGCCAACGTCCTGACTTTC	CASRSGAGANVLTF
TRBJ2-7	-	TRBV27	-	14	TGTGCCAGCACAAGGATTGGGTCGGTAGGCGAGCAGTACTTC	CASTRIGSVGEQYF
TRBJ2-1	-	TRBV30	-	16	TGTGCCTGGACTCCCAGGCCGGGAGACGGCTACAATGAGCAGTTCTTC	CAWTPRPGDGYNEQFF
TRBJ2-3	TRBD2	TRBV5-4	-	15	TGTGCCAGCAGCTTGGCCGGGACGGGAGGAGATACGCAGTATTTT	CASSLAGTGGDTQYF
TRBJ2-7	-	TRBV29-1	-	15	TGCAGCGTGGGGGGGGCAGGGGTCGGCTCCTACGAGCAGTACTTC	CSVGGAGVGSYEQYF
TRBJ2-3	TRBD2	TRBV6-1	once	15	TGTGCCAGCTCCATAGCGGGAGGGGCCACAGATACGCAGTATTTT	CASSIAGGATDTQYF
TRBJ2-4	-	TRBV19	-	13	TGTGCCAGCAGCAGCAAAGCCAAAAACATTCAGTACTTC	CASSSKAKNIQYF
TRBJ1-2	-	TRBV27	-	14	TGTGCCAGCAGTACCGTCGGACAACACTATGGCTACACCTTC	CASSTVGQHYGYTF
TRBJ2-1	TRBD2	TRBV10-2	-	18	TGCGCCAGCAGTACATCCCGAACTAGCGGGAGCTCCTACAATGAGCAGTTCTTC	CASSTSRTSGSSYNEQFF
TRBJ2-2	TRBD2	TRBV15	-	15	TGTGCCACTCAAAGCGGGAGAAAGATAAAGGGGGAGCTGTTTTTT	CATQSGRKIKGELFF
TRBJ2-5	TRBD2	TRBV7-8	once	14	TGTGCCAGCAGCTTGGGCGGGAGGGGAGAGACCCAGTACTTC	CASSLGGRGETQYF
TRBJ2-7	TRBD1	TRBV29-1	once	13	TGCAGCGTTGTGGCAGGGGGTCTCGACGAGCAGTACTTC	CSVVAGGLDEQYF
TRBJ1-1	-	TRBV7-2	-	15	TGTGCCAGCAGCTTAGAGGGGGGCAGGGCCGGGGAGGCTTTCTTT	CASSLEGGRAGEAFF
TRBJ2-7	TRBD2	TRBV7-2	-	14	TGTGCCAGCACCCCCAGCGGGATATTCTACGAGCAGTACTTC	CASTPSGIFYEQYF
TRBJ2-3	-	TRBV12-5	once	17	TGTGCTAGTGGCCCGCCCGGGACCAGCCCAGGCACAGATACGCAGTATTTT	CASGPPGTSPGTDTQYF
TRBJ1-1	-	TRBV5-1	once	15	TGCGCCAGCAGCTTGGGGGTCAGGGTGAACACTGAAGCTTTCTTT	CASSLGVRVNTEAFF
TRBJ1-4	TRBD1	TRBV29-1	-	14	TGCAGCGTTGATCCCAGGGGGCGCGGTGAAAAACTGTTTTTT	CSVDPRGRGEKLFF
TRBJ1-2	-	TRBV6-5	-	13	TGTGCCAGCAGCCGGGCAGACCATCTTGACTACACCTTC	CASSRADHLDYTF
TRBJ2-1	TRBD2	TRBV19	-	16	TGTGCCAGTAATCCCGTTGGGGGGAGGGCCTCAGATGAGCAGTTCTTC	CASNPVGGRASDEQFF
TRBJ1-5	-	TRBV2	-	13	TGTGCCAGCAGTGGGACACTGAATCAGCCCCAGCATTTT	CASSGTLNQPQHF
TRBJ1-1	-	TRBV28	-	13	TGTGCCAGCAGTTTGGCCCTCAGCTACCAAGCTTTCTTT	CASSLALSYQAFF
TRBJ2-3	-	TRBV13	-	11	TGTGCCAGCAGCCAACTTGATACGCAGTATTTT	CASSQLDTQYF